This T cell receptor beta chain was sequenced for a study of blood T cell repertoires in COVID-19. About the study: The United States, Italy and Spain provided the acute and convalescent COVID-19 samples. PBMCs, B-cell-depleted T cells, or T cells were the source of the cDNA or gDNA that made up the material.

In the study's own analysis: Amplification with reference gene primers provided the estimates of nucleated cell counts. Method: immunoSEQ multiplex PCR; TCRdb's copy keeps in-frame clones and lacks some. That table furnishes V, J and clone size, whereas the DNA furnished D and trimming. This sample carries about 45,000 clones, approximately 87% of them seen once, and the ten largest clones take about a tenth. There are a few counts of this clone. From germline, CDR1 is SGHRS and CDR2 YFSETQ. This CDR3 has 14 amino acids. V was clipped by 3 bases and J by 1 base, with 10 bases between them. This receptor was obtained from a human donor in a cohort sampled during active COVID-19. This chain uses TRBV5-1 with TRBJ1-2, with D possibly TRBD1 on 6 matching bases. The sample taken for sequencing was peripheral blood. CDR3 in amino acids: CASSSTQGNYGYTF. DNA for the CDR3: TGCGCCAGCAGCTCCACACAGGGTAACTATGGCTACACCTTC.